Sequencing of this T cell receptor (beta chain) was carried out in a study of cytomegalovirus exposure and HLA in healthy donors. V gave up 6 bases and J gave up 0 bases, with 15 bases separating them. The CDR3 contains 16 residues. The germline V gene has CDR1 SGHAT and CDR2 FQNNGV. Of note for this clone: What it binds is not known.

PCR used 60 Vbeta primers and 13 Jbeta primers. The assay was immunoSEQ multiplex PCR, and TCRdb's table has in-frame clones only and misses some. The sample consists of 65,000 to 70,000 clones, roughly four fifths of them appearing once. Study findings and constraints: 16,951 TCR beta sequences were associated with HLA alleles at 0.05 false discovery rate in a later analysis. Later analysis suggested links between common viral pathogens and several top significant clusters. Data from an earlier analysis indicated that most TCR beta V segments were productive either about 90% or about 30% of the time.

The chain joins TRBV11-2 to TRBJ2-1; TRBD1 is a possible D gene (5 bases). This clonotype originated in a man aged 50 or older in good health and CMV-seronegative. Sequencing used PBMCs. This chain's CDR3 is CASRGPKSSSYNEQFF. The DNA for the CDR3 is TGTGCCAGCAGGGGGCCCAAGAGCAGCTCCTACAATGAGCAGTTCTTC.